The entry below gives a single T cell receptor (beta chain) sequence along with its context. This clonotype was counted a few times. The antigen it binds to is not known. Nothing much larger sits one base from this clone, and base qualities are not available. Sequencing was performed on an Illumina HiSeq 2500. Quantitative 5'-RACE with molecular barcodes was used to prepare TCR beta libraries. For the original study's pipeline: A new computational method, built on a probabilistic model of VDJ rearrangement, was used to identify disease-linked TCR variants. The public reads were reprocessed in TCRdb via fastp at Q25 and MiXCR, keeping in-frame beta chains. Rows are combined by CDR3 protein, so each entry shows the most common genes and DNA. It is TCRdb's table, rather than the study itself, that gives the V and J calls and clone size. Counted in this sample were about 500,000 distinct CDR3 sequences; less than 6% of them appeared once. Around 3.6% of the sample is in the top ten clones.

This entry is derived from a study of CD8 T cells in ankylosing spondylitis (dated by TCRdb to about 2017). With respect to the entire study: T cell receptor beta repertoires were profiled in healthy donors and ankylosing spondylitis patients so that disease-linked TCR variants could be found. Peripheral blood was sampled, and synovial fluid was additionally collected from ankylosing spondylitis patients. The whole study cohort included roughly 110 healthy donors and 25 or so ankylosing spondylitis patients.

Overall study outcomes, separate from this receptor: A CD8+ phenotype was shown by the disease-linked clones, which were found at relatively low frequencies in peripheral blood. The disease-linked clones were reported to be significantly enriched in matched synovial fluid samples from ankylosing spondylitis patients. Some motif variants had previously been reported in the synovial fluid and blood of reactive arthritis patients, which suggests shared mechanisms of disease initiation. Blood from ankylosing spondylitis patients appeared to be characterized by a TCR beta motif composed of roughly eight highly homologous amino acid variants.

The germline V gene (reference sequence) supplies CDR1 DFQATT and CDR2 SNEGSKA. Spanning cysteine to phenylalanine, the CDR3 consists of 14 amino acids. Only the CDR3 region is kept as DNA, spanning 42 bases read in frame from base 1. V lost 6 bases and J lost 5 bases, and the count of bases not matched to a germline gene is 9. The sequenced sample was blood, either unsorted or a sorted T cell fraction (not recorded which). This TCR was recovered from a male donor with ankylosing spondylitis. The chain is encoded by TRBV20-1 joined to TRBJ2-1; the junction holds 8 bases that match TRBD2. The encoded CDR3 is CSASSGLVDNEQFF. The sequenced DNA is TGCAGTGCGTCCTCGGGACTAGTCGACAATGAGCAGTTCTTC.